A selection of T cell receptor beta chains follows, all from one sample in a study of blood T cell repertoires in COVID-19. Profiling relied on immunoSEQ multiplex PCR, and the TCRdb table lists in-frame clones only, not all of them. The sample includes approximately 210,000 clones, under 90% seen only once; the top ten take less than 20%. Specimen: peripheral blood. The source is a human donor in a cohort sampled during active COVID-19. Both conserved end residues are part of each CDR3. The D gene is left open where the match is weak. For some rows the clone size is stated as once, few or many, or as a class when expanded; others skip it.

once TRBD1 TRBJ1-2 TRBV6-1 TGTGCCAGCAGTGAAGTAGGTAGGGGGCTCAACTATGGCTACACCTTC CASSEVGRGLNYGYTF
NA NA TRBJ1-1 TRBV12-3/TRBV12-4 TGTGCCAGCAGTTTCCAGGGCGGAACTGAAGCTTTCTTT CASSFQGGTEAFF
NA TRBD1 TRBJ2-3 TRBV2 TGTGCCAGCAGCGAGGGGGCCCCTACGCAGTATTTT CASSEGAPTQYF
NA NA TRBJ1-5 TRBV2 TGTGCCAGCAGTGAAGCACAGGGCCTCGGGCCTCACGTTAATCAGCCCCAGCATTTT CASSEAQGLGPHVNQPQHF
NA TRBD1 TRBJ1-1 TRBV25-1 TGTGCCAGCAGTCCAGGGGGCACTGAAGCTTTCTTT CASSPGGTEAFF
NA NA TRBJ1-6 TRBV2 TGTGCCAGCAGACAGAATAATTCACCCCTCCACTTT CASRQNNSPLHF
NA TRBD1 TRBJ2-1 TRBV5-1 TGCGCCAGCAGTTCGGGACAGATCCCAAACTCCTACAATGAGCAGTTCTTC CASSSGQIPNSYNEQFF
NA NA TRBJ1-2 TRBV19 TGTGCCAGTAGCGGGGGGGGCGGCCCCTATGGCTACACCTTC CASSGGGGPYGYTF
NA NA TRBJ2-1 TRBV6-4 TGTGCCAGCAGTGCCGACCGGGGTGGTGAGCAGTTCTTC CASSADRGGEQFF
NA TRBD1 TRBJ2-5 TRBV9 TGTGCCAGCAGTCCTCAACCGGGGACAGGCGAGACCCAGTACTTC CASSPQPGTGETQYF
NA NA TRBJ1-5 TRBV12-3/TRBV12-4 TGTGCCAGCAGACAGGGCTCTCAGCCCCAGCATTTT CASRQGSQPQHF
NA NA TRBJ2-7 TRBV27 TGTGCCAGCAGTACGATCCAGGGGAATCCATTTCGGCAGTACTTC CASSTIQGNPFRQYF
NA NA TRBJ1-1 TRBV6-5 TGTGCCAGCAGTCGCGACTTGAACACTGAAGCTTTCTTT CASSRDLNTEAFF
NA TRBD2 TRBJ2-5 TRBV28 TGTGCCAGCACCCGACTAGCGGTTAAAGAGACCCAGTACTTC CASTRLAVKETQYF
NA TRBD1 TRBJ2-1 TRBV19 TGTGCCAGTACCGAGGACAGGGGGACCGACAATGAGCAGTTCTTC CASTEDRGTDNEQFF
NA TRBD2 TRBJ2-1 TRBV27 TGTGCCAGCAGTTTATGGGCTAGCGGGAGCTCCTACAATGAGCAGTTCTTC CASSLWASGSSYNEQFF
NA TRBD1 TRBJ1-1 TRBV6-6 TGTGCCAGCAGTCTCGGGGACAGCGATTATTCTAACACTGAAGCTTTCTTT CASSLGDSDYSNTEAFF
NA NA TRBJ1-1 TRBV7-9 TGTGCCAGCAGCTTAGGGGGCAGTCTGTACCGGAACACTGAAGCTTTCTTT CASSLGGSLYRNTEAFF
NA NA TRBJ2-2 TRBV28 TGTGCCAGCACTCGCGGGGGGACAGGGTACACCGGGGAGCTGTTTTTT CASTRGGTGYTGELFF
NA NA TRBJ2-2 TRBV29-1 TGCAGCGTTGGAGGCAGCGGGGAGCTGTTTTTT CSVGGSGELFF
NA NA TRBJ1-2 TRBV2 TGTGCCAGCGGGGCGGGGCAGAACTATGGCTACACCTTC CASGAGQNYGYTF
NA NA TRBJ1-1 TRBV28 TGTGCCAGCAGTTTGGGGGGGAGAGCTTTCTTT CASSLGGRAFF
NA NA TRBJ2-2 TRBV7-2 TGTGCCAGCAGCTTAGTCATATTGGGAGGTCAGACCGGGGAGCTGTTTTTT CASSLVILGGQTGELFF
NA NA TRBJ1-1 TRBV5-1 TGCGCCAGCAGCAAGGGAGAGCGCACTGAAGCTTTCTTT CASSKGERTEAFF